Below are 23 T cell receptor beta chains sequenced from a single sample in a study of OX40 agonist ivuxolimab in advanced cancers. This table comes from immunoSEQ multiplex PCR, and its TCRdb copy is limited to in-frame clones, with some not included. The repertoire holds about 72,000 clones, with roughly 87% as singletons. The sample here was CD4+ or CD8+ T cells sorted from blood, taken in a trial of the OX40 agonist ivuxolimab. All receptors come from an adult with an advanced solid tumor such as melanoma, head and neck, liver or kidney cancer.

The V and J genes are TRBV6-4 and TRBJ2-1; D perhaps matches TRBD1 (5 bases). The CDR3 is 13 residues long. The V end was cut by 6 bases, the J end by 10 bases, with 16 bases between. Per the germline V gene, CDR1 is MRHNA and CDR2 is SNTAGT. CDR3: CASSEQGFGEQFF. The CDR3 DNA follows: TGTGCCAGCAGCGAGCAGGGTTTTGGGGAGCAGTTCTTC.

This clone was found once. The chain combines TRBV4-1 with TRBJ1-6; D is ambiguous. CDR3 length: 15 residues. With 4 bases removed from V and 0 bases from J, the gap between germline ends came to 7 bases. Germline loops: CDR1 MGHRA, CDR2 YSYEKL. Written as DNA, the CDR3 is TGCGCCAGCAGCCCCCCAGGCTCCTATAATTCACCCCTCCACTTT. Amino acids: CASSPPGSYNSPLHF.

This chain joins TRBV5-6 and TRBJ1-2; 7 bases align to TRBD1. V lost 6 bases, J lost 7 bases, and 9 bases stayed unmatched. This CDR3 has 13 residues. Looked up from germline, CDR1 is SGHDT and CDR2 is YYEEEE. CDR3 in amino acids: CASTLRGLGGYTF. CDR3 bases: TGTGCCAGCACCTTAAGGGGGCTGGGTGGCTACACCTTC.

The chain joins TRBV6-1 to TRBJ2-7; 10 bases are a match to TRBD1. Per the germline V gene, CDR1 is MNHNS and CDR2 is SASEGT. V trimming: 4 bases; J trimming: 4 bases; junction bases outside the gene matches: 7. CDR3 length: 15 residues. CDR3 sequence: CASSARQGAWYEQYF. For the CDR3, the DNA is TGTGCCAGCAGTGCTCGACAGGGGGCCTGGTACGAGCAGTACTTC.

The V and J genes are TRBV6-6 and TRBJ1-5, with 7 nucleotides matching TRBD1. The CDR3 is 15 residues long. The ends lost 7 bases at V and 3 bases at J; junction bases unmatched: 9. The germline gives CDR1 MNHNY, CDR2 SVGAGI (reference sequence). The CDR3, as DNA: TGTGCCAGCAATCGGGACAGAGCCATCAATCAGCCCCAGCATTTT. It codes for CASNRDRAINQPQHF.

The chain is built from TRBV19 and TRBJ1-5; no clear D. In germline, CDR1 is LNHDA, CDR2 SQIVND (reference sequence). This CDR3 is 13 amino acids long. Trimming removed 0 bases from V and 1 base from J, with 1 base in between. The CDR3 loop reads CASSIESNQPQHF. In DNA, the CDR3 is TGTGCCAGTAGTATAGAAAGCAATCAGCCCCAGCATTTT.

The genes are TRBV2 and TRBJ2-5; D is uncertain. The CDR3 length is 14 residues. V lost 5 bases to trimming and J lost 4 bases, with 14 bases between them. Germline V CDR1 and CDR2: SNHLY, FYNNEI. The CDR3 sequence is CASSFWTQTETQYF. The CDR3 DNA is TGTGCCAGCAGTTTTTGGACCCAGACAGAGACCCAGTACTTC.

The chain recombines TRBV28 with TRBJ1-5, with a possible D match to TRBD1 (6 bases). Germline V CDR1 and CDR2: MDHEN, SYDVKM. The V end was cut by 2 bases, the J end by 0 bases, with 11 bases between. This CDR3 contains 16 residues. The CDR3 loop is CASSLGGQDSNQPQHF. The CDR3 nucleotides read TGTGCCAGCAGTTTAGGGGGCCAGGATAGCAATCAGCCCCAGCATTTT.

The gene calls are TRBV27 and TRBJ1-2; D not resolved. The germline CDR1 and CDR2 sequences are MNHEY and SMNVEV (reference sequence). The CDR3 covers 12 residues. V was pared by 4 bases and J by 5 bases, with 8 bases between. CDR3 region: CASSSRPYGYTF. The CDR3 DNA follows: TGTGCCAGCAGTTCCAGGCCTTATGGCTACACCTTC.

This clone was found a few times. The chain is built from TRBV19 and TRBJ2-5; D may match TRBD1 or TRBD2 (6 bases each). The V gene's germline CDR1 is LNHDA and CDR2 SQIVND (reference sequence). The CDR3 length is 15 residues. V shed 3 bases and J shed 4 bases, with 15 bases lying between them. The CDR3 loop is CASSIGGGRRETQYF. In DNA form, the CDR3 reads TGTGCCAGTAGTATCGGAGGGGGGAGAAGAGAGACCCAGTACTTC.

This chain connects TRBV27 to TRBJ2-4, with 8 bases that match TRBD2. The CDR3 covers 17 residues. Germline-derived CDR1 and CDR2 are MNHEY and SMNVEV (reference sequence). Germline trimming cut 8 bases from V and 6 bases from J; bases unmatched to any gene: 18. The chain's CDR3 is CASRLSGRVREGNIQYF. The CDR3 DNA is TGTGCCAGCCGTCTATCGGGAAGGGTACGGGAGGGAAACATTCAGTACTTC.

The V call is TRBV5-1, the J call TRBJ2-1; 12 nucleotides agree with TRBD2. The CDR3 covers 14 residues. Losses at the gene ends were 6 bases for V and 5 bases for J; bases not matched to a gene: 3. Germline loops: CDR1 SGHRS, CDR2 YFSETQ. The CDR3 bases are TGCGCCAGCAAAGGGACTAGCGGGCACAATGAGCAGTTCTTC. It specifies CASKGTSGHNEQFF.

The rearrangement uses TRBV4-1 and TRBJ2-1, with 9 bases matching TRBD1. After removal of 5 bases from V and 7 bases from J, the junction contained 9 bases not matched to a gene. This CDR3 region has 15 residues. CDR1 is MGHRA and CDR2 is YSYEKL in the germline V gene. DNA for the CDR3: TGCGCCAGCAGCTCCCGGGACAGGGTTAATAATGAGCAGTTCTTC. It codes for CASSSRDRVNNEQFF.

The gene calls are TRBV6-5 and TRBJ2-1; 9 bases are shared with TRBD2. Germline V gene data show CDR1 as MNHEY and CDR2 as SVGAGI. The V and J ends lost 2 bases and 3 bases, in that order; junction bases with no gene match: 5. CDR3 length equals 16 residues. DNA of the CDR3: TGTGCCAGCAGTTACAGTCTAGCGGGGAGCTACAATGAGCAGTTCTTC. It encodes CASSYSLAGSYNEQFF.

The rearrangement links TRBV28 to TRBJ2-1, with a tentative D call TRBD2 (7 bases). This CDR3 has 13 amino acids. The V gene lost 11 bases and the J gene lost 2 bases, with 13 bases spanning the gap. Germline CDR1 reads MDHEN; CDR2 reads SYDVKM. The CDR3 DNA sequence: TGTGCCGCCGGGGAGGGGGCCTACAATGAGCAGTTCTTC. This codes for CAAGEGAYNEQFF.

The V and J genes are TRBV6-1 and TRBJ1-5; D is unclear. V lost 7 bases, J lost 0 bases, and 13 bases lay in between. This CDR3 has 15 amino acids. Germline CDR1 MNHNS, CDR2 SASEGT. CDR3 region: CASTRGILSNQPQHF. The CDR3 DNA follows: TGTGCCAGCACTCGAGGGATTCTTAGCAATCAGCCCCAGCATTTT.

This sequence joins TRBV5-1 and TRBJ2-7, with 10 bases lining up with TRBD1. The trim removed 5 bases at V and 1 base at J, leaving 9 bases unmatched. Germline V gene data show CDR1 as SGHRS and CDR2 as YFSETQ. There are 16 residues in the CDR3. This CDR3 is CASRITDRGRSYEQYF. The CDR3 nucleotides are TGCGCCAGCAGGATAACGGACAGGGGGAGATCCTACGAGCAGTACTTC.

This clone was recorded once. The chain recombines TRBV5-1 with TRBJ2-3; D remains unclear. This CDR3 spans 14 amino acids. V was pared by 2 bases and J by 2 bases, with 9 bases between. CDR1 is SGHRS and CDR2 is YFSETQ in the germline V gene. CDR3 region: CASSLNGFTDTQYF. The CDR3 region has the DNA TGCGCCAGCAGCTTAAATGGATTCACAGATACGCAGTATTTT. The full variable domain, its missing parts supplied by reference TRBV5-1 and TRBJ2-3, is KAGVTQTPRYLIKTRGQQVTLSCSPISGHRSVSWYQQTPGQGLQFLFEYFSETQRNKGNFPGRFSGRQFSNSRSEMNVSTLELGDSALYLCASSLNGFTDTQYFGPGTRLTVL.

This chain joins TRBV18 and TRBJ1-1; 8 bases match TRBD1. Unmatched junction bases numbered 14, after V lost 4 bases and J lost 1 base. Germline loops: CDR1 KGHSH, CDR2 LQKENI. There are 18 residues in the CDR3. CDR3: CASSQLPGQDVGNTEAFF. The CDR3 DNA follows: TGTGCCAGCTCACAATTACCGGGACAGGACGTAGGGAACACTGAAGCTTTCTTT.

The chain carries TRBV6-6 and TRBJ2-5, with 8 bases that match TRBD1. Germline lookup yields CDR1 MNHNY and CDR2 SVGAGI (reference sequence). Trimming at V came to 2 bases and at J to 1 base, leaving 3 bases not matched to a gene. The CDR3 contains 15 residues. The CDR3: CASSYGTGGQETQYF. The CDR3 DNA follows: TGTGCCAGCAGTTACGGTACAGGGGGCCAAGAGACCCAGTACTTC.

The chain uses TRBV14 and TRBJ2-1, with 9 nucleotides matching TRBD2. Looked up from germline, CDR1 is SGHDN and CDR2 is FVKESK. The length of the CDR3 is 13 residues. V lost 4 bases, J lost 10 bases, and 5 bases stayed unmatched. CDR3 amino acids: CASSPIAGEEQFF. The CDR3 bases are TGTGCCAGCAGCCCTATAGCGGGGGAGGAGCAGTTCTTC. Looking up the rest from reference TRBV14 and TRBJ2-1 gives the full variable domain: EAGVTQFPSHSVIEKGQTVTLRCDPISGHDNLYWYRRVMGKEIKFLLHFVKESKQDESGMPNNRFLAERTGGTYSTLKVQPAELEDSGVYFCASSPIAGEEQFFGPGTRLTVL.

This chain connects TRBV6-5 to TRBJ2-7, with D possibly TRBD2 on 7 matching bases. V gave up 7 bases and J gave up 1 base, with 14 bases separating them. The CDR3 sequence is 14 residues long. CDR1 and CDR2 (germline): MNHEY, SVGAGI. CDR3: CASTSRGGSYEQYF. CDR3 DNA sequence: TGTGCCAGCACTTCTAGGGGGGGTTCCTACGAGCAGTACTTC.

The V and J genes are TRBV18 and TRBJ2-7; 7 bases line up with TRBD2. The CDR3 runs to 14 residues. Germline loops: CDR1 KGHSH, CDR2 LQKENI. With 2 bases clipped from V and 5 bases from J, the junction kept 6 bases outside the gene matches. The CDR3 nucleotides are TGTGCCAGCTCACCATATACTAGCGTGGACGAGCAGTACTTC. It yields the protein CASSPYTSVDEQYF.